This T cell receptor beta chain appears in the sequencing data of a study of T cells in Graves' hyperthyroidism and ophthalmopathy. Study in general: At initial diagnosis, before any treatment had begun, peripheral blood was obtained. Notes on the study in general: Clonotypes that were expanded in thyroid above 0.001 mostly appeared in blood too.

This clonotype was counted at least ten times. Its antigen is unknown. Amplified TCR beta CDR3 regions came from RNA transcripts. During a first-round RT-PCR of the TCR CDR3, the HTBI primer set was used. TCRdb reprocessed the multiplex PCR reads with MiXCR, giving one entry per CDR3 protein. The sample has about 500,000 distinct CDR3 sequences, 15% to 20% seen once. This CDR3 region has 14 residues. V shed 10 bases, J shed 5 bases, and the junction held 11 bases outside the gene matches. Germline V gives CDR1 MNHEY, CDR2 SVGEGT. The source is a woman aged 18-29 years with Graves' ophthalmopathy. The material sequenced was blood. The genes are TRBV6-2 or TRBV6-3 and TRBJ2-7; 10 bases are shared with TRBD2. CDR3 in DNA: TGTGCCACCCGGGAAGCGGGGGGGCCGGACGAGCAGTACTTC. This sequence encodes CATREAGGPDEQYF.